These 20 T cell receptor beta chains came from one sample sequenced in a study of T-cell memory formation after mild COVID-19. In TCRdb, the 5' RACE reads were re-called with MiXCR into one record per CDR3 protein. Among just over 400,000 distinct CDR3 sequences listed, 23% were seen once. Sequenced material: PBMCs or a T cell subset sorted from them (not recorded which). The origin of the receptors is an adult woman who had mild COVID-19 (a few samples of this study predate the infection). Cell type and time point are not known.

This clonotype was counted a few times. The chain is built from TRBV29-1 and TRBJ1-1; no firm D call. Germline loops: CDR1 SQVTM, CDR2 ANQGSEA. This CDR3 contains 16 residues. Trimming removed 0 bases from V and 5 bases from J, with 19 bases in between. The CDR3 here is CSVEELRSGKSTEAFF. CDR3 nucleotides: TGCAGCGTTGAAGAACTACGTAGCGGGAAGAGTACTGAAGCTTTCTTT. The variable domain in full, completed from reference TRBV29-1 and TRBJ1-1, reads SAVISQKPSRDICQRGTSLTIQCQVDSQVTMMFWYRQQPGQSLTLIATANQGSEATYESGFVIDKFPISRPNLTFSTLTVSNMSPEDSSIYLCSVEELRSGKSTEAFFGQGTRLTVV.

In its sample, this clonotype was seen a few times. The genes are TRBV5-1 and TRBJ2-4; possibly TRBD1 for D (6 bases). The CDR3 has 13 amino acids. Germline V CDR1 and CDR2: SGHRS, YFSETQ. The ends were cut back, 4 bases at V and 7 bases at J, with 12 bases in the middle. CDR3 bases: TGCGCCAGCAGCACACAGGGTGGTAACATTCAGTACTTC. This encodes CASSTQGGNIQYF. The whole variable domain, remainder taken from reference TRBV5-1 and TRBJ2-4, is KAGVTQTPRYLIKTRGQQVTLSCSPISGHRSVSWYQQTPGQGLQFLFEYFSETQRNKGNFPGRFSGRQFSNSRSEMNVSTLELGDSALYLCASSTQGGNIQYFGAGTRLSVL.

The J gene is TRBJ1-5, the V gene TRBV20-1, with 9 bases lining up with TRBD1. The CDR3 extends over 17 amino acids. J gave up 0 bases and V 1 base, and 7 bases lay outside the gene matches. Germline V CDR1 and CDR2: DFQATT, SNEGSKA (reference sequence). The CDR3 loop is CSARAQDRGYSNQPQHF. Written as DNA, the CDR3 is TGCAGTGCTAGAGCCCAAGACAGGGGGTATAGCAATCAGCCCCAGCATTTT.

The gene calls are TRBV9 and TRBJ2-3, with 13 bases that match TRBD2. CDR1 and CDR2 from the germline V gene are SGDLS and YYNGEE. After removal of 6 bases from V and 0 bases from J, the junction contained 10 bases not matched to a gene. This CDR3 contains 18 residues. DNA of the CDR3: TGTGCCAGCACCCCCGGACTAGCGGGAGTGAGGAGCACAGATACGCAGTATTTT. Amino acids: CASTPGLAGVRSTDTQYF.

This clonotype showed up just a few times. The chain couples TRBV19 to TRBJ2-5; possibly TRBD2 for D (6 bases). The CDR3 contains 17 residues. Trimming removed 5 bases from V and 4 bases from J, with 23 bases in between. CDR1 and CDR2 from the germline V gene are LNHDA and SQIVND (reference sequence). The CDR3 sequence is CASSLGSSAGTVETQYF. The CDR3 DNA sequence: TGTGCCAGTAGTTTGGGTTCTAGCGCGGGCACGGTAGAGACCCAGTACTTC.

This clonotype was seen at least ten times. The V call is TRBV10-3, the J call TRBJ2-1, with TRBD1 identical over 9 bases. Germline V gene lookup returns CDR1 ENHRY and CDR2 SYGVKD. This CDR3 is built from 16 residues. V shed 3 bases and J 6 bases; nucleotides not matched to a gene: 9. The DNA for the CDR3 is TGTGCCATCAGTGATCCGGGACAGGGTCCCTTCAATGAGCAGTTCTTC. The encoded protein is CAISDPGQGPFNEQFF.

This clonotype appeared a few times. This sequence joins TRBV5-6 and TRBJ1-6; D unresolved. CDR1 SGHDT and CDR2 YYEEEE come from the germline V gene. Trimming pared 3 bases from V and 8 bases from J, leaving 18 bases between. The CDR3 is made up of 16 amino acids. The CDR3 DNA sequence: TGTGCCAGCAGCTCCTTAGGGCCAGGAGGCCATTCACCCCTCCACTTT. Residues: CASSSLGPGGHSPLHF.

The chain combines TRBV7-7 with TRBJ2-1, with 13 bases matching TRBD2. Germline V gives CDR1 SSHAT, CDR2 FNYEAQ (reference sequence). Germline trimming cut 6 bases from V and 3 bases from J; bases unmatched to any gene: 5. The CDR3 contains 16 residues. CDR3 loop: CASSPLAGGHYNEQFF. The CDR3 DNA is TGTGCCAGCAGTCCACTAGCGGGGGGGCACTACAATGAGCAGTTCTTC.

This clonotype occurred many times. J is TRBJ2-7 and V is TRBV7-9; possible D gene TRBD2, 6 bases. The CDR3 has 12 residues. CDR1 SEHNR and CDR2 FQNEAQ come from the germline V gene (reference sequence). V gave up 5 bases and J gave up 4 bases, with 9 bases separating them. In DNA, the CDR3 is TGTGCCAGCAGCGGGCGGGATTACGAGCAGTACTTC. Translation gives CASSGRDYEQYF.

J is TRBJ2-1 and V is TRBV7-2; TRBD2 matches at 12 bases. With V trimmed by 5 bases and J by 1 base, 3 bases remained unmatched. The CDR3 spans 16 residues. Germline CDR1 SGHTA, CDR2 FQGNSA. CDR3 sequence: CASSRTSGMSYNEQFF. The CDR3 coding sequence is TGTGCCAGCAGCAGGACTAGCGGGATGTCCTACAATGAGCAGTTCTTC. Drawing the rest from reference TRBV7-2 and TRBJ2-1, the complete variable domain is GAGVSQSPSNKVTEKGKDVELRCDPISGHTALYWYRQSLGQGLEFLIYFQGNSAPDKSGLPSDRFSAERTGGSVSTLTIQRTQQEDSAVYLCASSRTSGMSYNEQFFGPGTRLTVL.

The chain joins TRBV5-6 to TRBJ2-1; 7 positions agree with TRBD2. The CDR3 has 15 residues. Germline values: CDR1 SGHDT, CDR2 YYEEEE. V gave up 4 bases and J gave up 7 bases; unmatched junction bases: 11. The CDR3 reads CASSIGSGPRNEQFF. In nucleotides, the CDR3 is TGTGCCAGCAGCATTGGTAGCGGGCCAAGGAATGAGCAGTTCTTC. Complete variable domain (other parts from reference TRBV5-6 and TRBJ2-1): DAGVTQSPTHLIKTRGQQVTLRCSPKSGHDTVSWYQQALGQGPQFIFQYYEEEERQRGNFPDRFSGHQFPNYSSELNVNALLLGDSALYLCASSIGSGPRNEQFFGPGTRLTVL.

This clonotype turned up a few times. This chain connects TRBV7-8 to TRBJ2-7; 9 bases align to TRBD2. There are 15 residues in the CDR3. The germline V gene has CDR1 SGHVS and CDR2 FQNEAQ. V gave up 8 bases and J gave up 2 bases; unmatched junction bases: 10. This CDR3 reads CASRLSGTSTYEQYF. CDR3 DNA: TGTGCCAGCCGATTGTCCGGGACTAGCACCTACGAGCAGTACTTC.

This clonotype was observed a few times. The chain carries TRBV12-3 or TRBV12-4 and TRBJ2-7, with D perhaps matching TRBD1 (5 bases). V dropped 4 bases and J dropped 0 bases, with 13 bases sitting between them. The CDR3 has 15 amino acids. The CDR3: CASSSSYRSSYEQYF. The CDR3 bases are TGTGCCAGCAGTTCGTCTTACAGGAGCTCCTACGAGCAGTACTTC.

In this sample, this clonotype turned up many times. The CDR3 DNA reads TGTGCCAGCAGCCAAGGAGGGGCCGGGGCAGATACGCAGTATTTT. Translating gives CASSQGGAGADTQYF. The rearrangement uses TRBV4-2 and TRBJ2-3, with D perhaps TRBD1 or TRBD2 (5 bases each). Germline assignment: CDR1 LGHNA and CDR2 YNFKEQ. V gave up 1 base and J gave up 4 bases, with 12 bases separating them. The length of the CDR3 is 15 residues.

This chain connects TRBV3-1 to TRBJ2-3, with 7 positions matching TRBD2. The CDR3 extends over 18 amino acids. CDR1 LGHDT and CDR2 YNNKEL come from the germline V gene (reference sequence). The V gene end was trimmed by 1 base and the J gene end by 4 bases; junction bases not matched to a gene: 14. As DNA, the CDR3 is TGTGCCAGCAGCCAAGGTGGGAGGGCCGAATCTTTCGCAGATACGCAGTATTTT. Translating gives CASSQGGRAESFADTQYF.

This chain connects TRBV20-1 to TRBJ2-3; 10 nucleotides line up with TRBD2. The germline V gene has CDR1 DFQATT and CDR2 SNEGSKA (reference sequence). The CDR3 is made up of 16 amino acids. V dropped 5 bases and J dropped 0; count of bases not matched to a gene: 8. The CDR3 loop reads CSAYRTSGTSTDTQYF. CDR3 nucleotide sequence: TGCAGTGCTTACAGGACTAGCGGAACTAGCACAGATACGCAGTATTTT.

This rearrangement joins TRBV12-3 or TRBV12-4 to TRBJ1-2; D remains ambiguous. This CDR3 region has 14 residues. Trimming shortened V by 5 bases and J by 4 bases, and 14 bases separated the two germline ends. In DNA form, the CDR3 reads TGTGCCAGCAGTAACCTGTACCCTCCCTATGGCTACACCTTC. Translating it yields CASSNLYPPYGYTF.

This sequence joins TRBV27 and TRBJ2-7, with a tentative D call TRBD2 (6 bases). V was shortened by 1 base and J by 0 bases, with 13 bases between the two germline ends. In germline, CDR1 is MNHEY, CDR2 SMNVEV (reference sequence). The CDR3 has 16 residues. CDR3 residues: CASSLFRGTASYEQYF. CDR3 DNA sequence: TGTGCCAGCAGTTTATTCCGGGGGACCGCCTCCTACGAGCAGTACTTC.

This clonotype has just a few counts. The chain combines TRBV20-1 with TRBJ2-1; D is possibly TRBD2 (6 bases). Between the trimmed V and J ends, which lost 4 bases and 4 bases, there was a span of 20 bases. The CDR3 covers 16 residues. Germline values: CDR1 DFQATT, CDR2 SNEGSKA (reference sequence). The CDR3 DNA reads TGCAGTGCTACTTCAGACGAGCGGGTACGGTACAATGAGCAGTTCTTC. It codes for CSATSDERVRYNEQFF.

The gene calls are TRBV7-9 and TRBJ1-6; 10 positions agree with TRBD1. J lost 7 bases, V lost 4 bases, and 7 bases had no gene match. The CDR3 covers 16 residues. Per germline, CDR1 SEHNR and CDR2 FQNEAQ (reference sequence). The CDR3 here is CASSSLTGGSNSPLHF. In DNA form, the CDR3 reads TGTGCCAGCAGCTCTTTGACAGGGGGCTCAAATTCACCCCTCCACTTT.